Listed below are T cell receptor beta chains from one sample, sequenced in a study of regulatory T cells in long-lasting Graves disease. Via MiXCR, TCRdb re-called the multiplex PCR reads, giving one row per CDR3 protein. This sample yields around 250,000 distinct CDR3 sequences, of which over 20% are seen a single time; approximately 13% belongs to the top ten. Specimen: peripheral blood mononuclear cells (PBMCs), collected at new diagnosis, from a patient treated with antithyroid drugs. These receptors all stem from a female donor with Graves disease. Both conserved end residues are part of each CDR3. A D gene is named only where the DNA matches it firmly. Only part of the rows carry a size: once, few, many, or a class if the clone is expanded.

TRBD1	many	TRBV10-2	TRBJ2-7	CASRTGNSYEQYF	TGCGCCAGCAGGACAGGGAATTCCTACGAGCAGTACTTC
TRBD2	NA	TRBV7-2	TRBJ2-3	CASSLAAGGGTDTQYF	TGTGCCAGCAGCTTAGCTGCGGGGGGGGGCACAGATACGCAGTATTTT
NA	many	TRBV12-3/TRBV12-4	TRBJ1-1	CASSAMIGTEAFF	TGTGCCAGCAGTGCCATGATAGGCACTGAAGCTTTCTTT
NA	NA	TRBV11-2	TRBJ2-1	CASSLVAGGHEQFF	TGTGCCAGCAGCTTAGTAGCAGGAGGGCATGAGCAGTTCTTC
TRBD1	many	TRBV7-2	TRBJ2-7	CASSTGQPPYEQYF	TGTGCCAGCAGCACGGGACAGCCTCCCTACGAGCAGTACTTC
NA	many	TRBV6-9	TRBJ2-5	CASSYASAIRETQYF	TGTGCCAGCAGTTACGCCTCGGCCATCCGAGAGACCCAGTACTTC
NA	many	TRBV6-2/TRBV6-3	TRBJ2-5	CASSYSVGPETQYF	TGTGCCAGCAGTTATTCCGTCGGGCCGGAGACCCAGTACTTC
NA	many	TRBV27	TRBJ1-4	CASRRVSTNEKLFF	TGTGCCAGTCGCAGGGTTTCAACTAATGAAAAACTGTTTTTT
NA	many	TRBV28	TRBJ2-5	CASRPKFQETQYF	TGTGCCAGCAGACCTAAATTTCAAGAGACCCAGTACTTC
NA	many	TRBV7-3	TRBJ2-3	CASSSGPSGTDTQYF	TGTGCCAGCAGCTCGGGACCGTCTGGGACAGATACGCAGTATTTT
NA	many	TRBV7-2	TRBJ2-4	CASSLGSRRDIQYF	TGTGCCAGCAGCTTAGGATCTCGGCGGGACATTCAGTACTTC
NA	many	TRBV7-2	TRBJ2-5	CASSLGGIQETQYF	TGTGCCAGCAGCTTAGGCGGAATCCAAGAGACCCAGTACTTC
NA	many	TRBV24-1	TRBJ2-5	CATSDPPQETQYF	TGTGCCACCAGTGACCCCCCCCAAGAGACCCAGTACTTC
NA	NA	TRBV19	TRBJ2-7	CASSLGLVGAGEQYF	TGTGCCAGTAGCCTGGGCTTAGTTGGGGCGGGCGAGCAGTACTTC
NA	NA	TRBV7-2	TRBJ2-2	CASSALRGTGLNAGELFF	TGTGCCAGCAGCGCATTAAGGGGCACGGGGTTGAATGCCGGGGAGCTGTTTTTT
NA	many	TRBV3-1	TRBJ2-5	CASSIKGGMSETQYF	TGTGCCAGCAGCATAAAAGGGGGGATGTCGGAGACCCAGTACTTC
NA	NA	TRBV6-2/TRBV6-3	TRBJ2-1	CASSYWTPLDNEQFF	TGTGCCAGCAGTTACTGGACTCCCCTCGACAATGAGCAGTTCTTC
NA	many	TRBV5-1	TRBJ1-1	CASSPDGTEAFF	TGCGCCAGCAGTCCCGACGGTACTGAAGCTTTCTTT
NA	NA	TRBV30	TRBJ1-5	CAWSQSRGRSIYSNQPQHF	TGTGCCTGGAGTCAATCCAGGGGCCGCTCCATTTATAGCAATCAGCCCCAGCATTTT
TRBD1	NA	TRBV12-3/TRBV12-4	TRBJ2-7	CASSPGQGLQQYF	TGTGCCAGCAGTCCGGGACAGGGGCTTCAGCAGTACTTC
TRBD2	many	TRBV20-1	TRBJ2-7	CSASSSGSSYEQYF	TGCAGTGCTAGCTCCAGCGGGAGCTCCTACGAGCAGTACTTC
TRBD2	many	TRBV19	TRBJ2-1	CASSPPYGGRLNEQFF	TGTGCCAGTAGTCCCCCCTATGGCGGGAGGCTCAATGAGCAGTTCTTC
NA	many	TRBV28	TRBJ2-6	CASSLVGGAGANVLTF	TGTGCCAGCAGTTTAGTTGGGGGCGCTGGGGCCAACGTCCTGACTTTC
NA	many	TRBV29-1	TRBJ2-2	CSGSRQNTGELFF	TGCAGCGGGAGTAGGCAGAACACCGGGGAGCTGTTTTTT
NA	many	TRBV3-1	TRBJ1-2	CASSPTDGNYGYTF	TGTGCCAGCAGCCCGACGGACGGTAACTATGGCTACACCTTC
TRBD2	many	TRBV29-1	TRBJ2-1	CSVVKGSGGYNEQFF	TGCAGCGTTGTTAAGGGTAGCGGGGGCTACAATGAGCAGTTCTTC
NA	NA	TRBV7-9	TRBJ1-4	CASSTGQTTNEKLFF	TGTGCCAGCAGCACCGGACAGACAACTAATGAAAAACTGTTTTTT
TRBD1	many	TRBV18	TRBJ1-2	CASSPGTGEYGYTF	TGTGCCAGCTCACCCGGGACAGGGGAATATGGCTACACCTTC
NA	NA	TRBV7-9	TRBJ2-3	CASSLDQGADTQYF	TGTGCCAGCAGCTTAGACCAAGGGGCGGATACGCAGTATTTT
NA	NA	TRBV3-1	TRBJ2-7	CASSQVGGAEQYF	TGTGCCAGCAGCCAAGTTGGCGGGGCCGAGCAGTACTTC
NA	many	TRBV20-1	TRBJ2-1	CSAGSALGRYGGEQFF	TGCAGTGCCGGGAGTGCGTTAGGGAGGTACGGGGGTGAGCAGTTCTTC
TRBD1	many	TRBV7-2	TRBJ2-7	CASSLEAPDRPGEQYF	TGTGCCAGCAGCTTAGAGGCCCCGGACAGGCCTGGTGAGCAGTACTTC
NA	many	TRBV4-2	TRBJ2-1	CASSPTGTYNEQFF	TGTGCCAGCAGCCCAACAGGGACGTACAATGAGCAGTTCTTC
NA	many	TRBV18	TRBJ2-3	CASSPPGVTDTQYF	TGTGCCAGCTCACCACCAGGGGTCACAGATACGCAGTATTTT
TRBD2	many	TRBV11-2	TRBJ2-1	CASRAASGRFSSYNEQFF	TGTGCCAGCAGGGCCGCTAGCGGGAGGTTTAGCTCCTACAATGAGCAGTTCTTC
TRBD2	NA	TRBV20-1	TRBJ2-2	CSAPITSVGELFF	TGCAGTGCTCCGATCACTAGCGTTGGGGAGCTGTTTTTT
NA	few	TRBV9	TRBJ2-5	CASSAGRTEETQYF	TGTGCCAGCAGCGCGGGACGGACGGAAGAGACCCAGTACTTC
NA	many	TRBV15	TRBJ2-5	CATSTFLALETQYF	TGTGCCACCAGCACCTTTCTAGCGCTAGAGACCCAGTACTTC
TRBD1	many	TRBV3-1	TRBJ1-3	CASSPFRTGDDSGNTIYF	TGTGCCAGCAGCCCTTTTAGGACAGGTGATGACTCTGGAAACACCATATATTTT
TRBD2	NA	TRBV7-2	TRBJ2-3	CASSFQASGRGADTQYF	TGTGCCAGCAGCTTCCAGGCTAGCGGGAGAGGGGCAGATACGCAGTATTTT
NA	many	TRBV7-2	TRBJ2-3	CASSPYTDTQYF	TGTGCCAGCAGTCCCTACACAGATACGCAGTATTTT